This TCR beta chain was captured in a study of CD8 T cells in ankylosing spondylitis. Overall study results and limits: Reactive arthritis synovial fluid and blood previously showed some of these motif variants. There was a TCR beta motif, made of several highly homologous variants, that appeared characteristic of ankylosing spondylitis blood. Significant enrichment of disease-linked clones was reported in matched ankylosing spondylitis synovial fluid.

TCRdb ran MiXCR on the 5' RACE reads and lists one entry per CDR3 protein. The repertoire includes about 250,000 distinct CDR3 sequences, 30% to 35% of them detected once, and around 4.4% sits in the top ten. This CDR3 contains 14 residues. Trimming took 6 bases from V and 2 from J, leaving 14 bases between them. Details on this clonotype: Its antigen is undetermined.

The sequence was obtained from a male donor with ankylosing spondylitis or in good health (not recorded which). The chain links TRBV12-3 or TRBV12-4 to TRBJ2-7, with D possibly being TRBD1 or TRBD2 (5 bases each). The sequencing sample was made of blood, either unsorted or a sorted T cell fraction (not recorded which). The CDR3 loop is CASSPPGRTYEQYF. Here the CDR3 DNA reads TGTGCCAGCAGCCCACCGGGACGGACCTACGAGCAGTACTTC.